A single sample is the source of the 14 T cell receptor beta chains below, sequenced in a study of blood T cell repertoires in COVID-19. TCRdb's copy holds only in-frame clones and misses some; the assay was immunoSEQ multiplex PCR. The repertoire holds hundreds of thousands of clones, with 70% to 90% as singletons. Sequences were obtained from peripheral blood. These receptors were collected from a middle-aged woman who had recovered from COVID-19.

The chain carries TRBV9 and TRBJ2-1; D not certain. The CDR3 is 11 residues long. V lost 4 bases and J lost 9, with 8 bases in between. CDR1 is SGDLS, CDR2 YYNGEE, per germline. The CDR3 sequence: CASSRRGEQFF. CDR3 nucleotide sequence: TGTGCCAGCAGCCGCCGAGGTGAGCAGTTCTTC. The complete variable domain, with remaining parts taken from reference TRBV9 and TRBJ2-1, reads DSGVTQTPKHLITATGQRVTLRCSPRSGDLSVYWYQQSLDQGLQFLIQYYNGEERAKGNILERFSAQQFPDLHSELNLSSLELGDSALYFCASSRRGEQFFGPGTRLTVL.

CDR3 region: CASSFGGPTEAFF. The CDR3, as DNA: TGTGCCAGCAGTTTTGGGGGCCCCACTGAAGCTTTCTTT. The V gene is TRBV12-3 or TRBV12-4, the J gene TRBJ1-1, with a possible D match to TRBD1 (6 bases). CDR3 length: 13 residues. The germline V and J ends were trimmed by 3 bases and 4 bases, with 9 bases remaining between them.

The chain carries TRBV6-6 and TRBJ2-7; D remains unclear. Germline CDR1 and CDR2: MNHNY and SVGAGI (reference sequence). This CDR3 is 12 amino acids long. V lost 2 bases and J 9 bases, leaving 11 bases between the germline ends. CDR3 nucleotides: TGTGCCAGCAGTTACCCCGCGGTGGGGCAGTACTTC. Protein product: CASSYPAVGQYF.

The chain links TRBV18 to TRBJ1-1; D may be TRBD1 (6 bases). The CDR3 totals 15 residues. With 1 base removed from V and 0 bases from J, the gap between germline ends came to 9 bases. Germline lookup yields CDR1 KGHSH and CDR2 LQKENI. The CDR3 DNA follows: TGTGCCAGCTCACCACAGGGGGGGATGAACACTGAAGCTTTCTTT. Its protein is CASSPQGGMNTEAFF.

The chain combines TRBV19 with TRBJ2-2; D is possibly TRBD1 (6 bases). V dropped 6 bases and J dropped 7 bases, with 18 bases sitting between them. The CDR3 has 15 amino acids. CDR1 and CDR2 (germline): LNHDA, SQIVND (reference sequence). CDR3 in amino acids: CASSSSTGRVGELFF. CDR3 nucleotides: TGTGCCAGTAGCTCCTCGACAGGTCGAGTCGGGGAGCTGTTTTTT.

This chain links TRBV3-1 (or the pseudogene TRBV3-2) with TRBJ2-1; 10 bases are a match to TRBD2. V dropped 0 bases and J dropped 8; count of bases not matched to a gene: 4. Germline V CDR1 and CDR2: LGHDT, YNNKEL (reference sequence). CDR3 length: 15 amino acids. CDR3 residues: CASSQDRLAGDEQFF. CDR3 nucleotides: TGTGCCAGCAGCCAAGATCGCCTAGCGGGGGATGAGCAGTTCTTC.

The chain joins TRBV3-1 (or the pseudogene TRBV3-2) to TRBJ1-1; 8 bases match TRBD1. The CDR3 has 15 amino acids. V lost 1 base and J lost 1; bases outside the gene matches: 2. Germline-derived CDR1 and CDR2 are LGHDT and YNNKEL (reference sequence). CDR3 sequence: CASSQGQGPNTEAFF. The CDR3 DNA reads TGTGCCAGCAGCCAAGGACAGGGGCCGAACACTGAAGCTTTCTTT.

This clone showed up just once. The genes are TRBV30 and TRBJ1-5, with a possible D match to TRBD1 (5 bases). The V gene's germline CDR1 is GTSNPN and CDR2 SVGIG (reference sequence). The germline V and J ends were trimmed by 0 bases and 5 bases, with 20 bases remaining between them. The CDR3 totals 17 residues. The CDR3 DNA sequence: TGTGCCTGGAGTGTACGGGCGTGGGCAGGGCCCCATCAGCCCCAGCATTTT. Residues: CAWSVRAWAGPHQPQHF.

This clone was seen more than once but under ten times. The rearrangement uses TRBV6-2 or TRBV6-3 and TRBJ2-3; 12 nucleotides align to TRBD2. After removal of 5 bases from V and 0 bases from J, the junction contained 3 bases not matched to a gene. The CDR3 has 16 amino acids. The germline V gene has CDR1 MNHEY and CDR2 SVGEGT. CDR3 DNA: TGTGCCAGCAGTCCCGGACTAGCGGGAAGCACAGATACGCAGTATTTT. Residues: CASSPGLAGSTDTQYF.

The rearrangement uses TRBV7-2 and TRBJ2-7; TRBD2 matches 7 bases. The germline CDR1 and CDR2 sequences are SGHTA and FQGNSA. This CDR3 region has 14 residues. V lost 2 bases and J lost 3; bases outside the gene matches: 4. CDR3 region: CASSLKSGGYEQYF. In DNA, the CDR3 is TGTGCCAGCAGCTTAAAGTCGGGAGGCTACGAGCAGTACTTC.

V and J are TRBV5-1 and TRBJ1-3; 7 nucleotides line up with TRBD1. Looked up from germline, CDR1 is SGHRS and CDR2 is YFSETQ. This CDR3 is 16 amino acids long. The trim removed 0 bases at V and 2 bases at J, leaving 5 bases unmatched. The CDR3 region has the DNA TGCGCCAGCAGCTTGGGGCAGGGGGGAGCTGGAAACACCATATATTTT. This sequence encodes CASSLGQGGAGNTIYF. The complete variable domain, with remaining parts taken from reference TRBV5-1 and TRBJ1-3, reads KAGVTQTPRYLIKTRGQQVTLSCSPISGHRSVSWYQQTPGQGLQFLFEYFSETQRNKGNFPGRFSGRQFSNSRSEMNVSTLELGDSALYLCASSLGQGGAGNTIYFGEGSWLTVV.

The rearrangement links TRBV7-8 to TRBJ1-5; TRBD1 matches 10 bases. The CDR3 consists of 16 residues. Trimming at V came to 5 bases and at J to 1 base, leaving 5 bases not matched to a gene. Germline lookup yields CDR1 SGHVS and CDR2 FQNEAQ. CDR3 sequence reads: CASSPGTGASNQPQHF. CDR3 bases: TGTGCCAGCAGCCCCGGGACAGGGGCCAGCAATCAGCCCCAGCATTTT.

The V gene is TRBV10-3, the J gene TRBJ2-3; 7 bases line up with TRBD2. V shed 5 bases, J shed 0 bases, and the junction held 14 bases outside the gene matches. The CDR3 totals 18 residues. Per germline, CDR1 ENHRY and CDR2 SYGVKD. Here the CDR3 DNA reads TGTGCCATCAGTCGGGCCCCCGGGGCTAGCGGCAGCACAGATACGCAGTATTTT. Translated: CAISRAPGASGSTDTQYF.

The genes are TRBV18 and TRBJ1-1; D remains unclear. The CDR3 is 14 residues long. Trimming removed 3 bases from V and 3 bases from J, with 11 bases in between. Germline V gene sequence: CDR1 KGHSH, CDR2 LQKENI. CDR3 sequence (DNA): TGTGCCAGCTCACCGGGCTGGGCTGACACTGAAGCTTTCTTT. It codes for CASSPGWADTEAFF.